Listed here is a single T cell receptor (beta chain). Other DNA sequences in this sample translate to the same CDR3. Among the donors, all were Caucasian adults who lived in Nashville, Tennessee. The sample comes from a study of shared clonotypes between healthy human individuals. Germline trimming cut 7 bases from V and 3 bases from J; bases unmatched to any gene: 5. CDR3 size: 13 residues. Germline-derived CDR1 and CDR2 are SQVTM and ANQGSEA. Spread over ten immunoSEQ deep assay plates, unsorted PBMC DNA underwent sequencing. Assay: immunoSEQ multiplex PCR; the TCRdb copy retains only in-frame clones and omits some. The sample consists of roughly 490,000 clones, 70% to 85% of them appearing once.

This chain connects TRBV29-1 to TRBJ1-2; 10 bases align to TRBD1. The sequence came from a woman aged 40 to 49 in good health. Some clones in this sample may be carry-over from other donors' samples. The sequenced sample consisted of PBMCs. The CDR3 nucleotides are TGCAGCGCGGGGACAGGGGTAGACTATGGCTACACCTTC. It yields the protein CSAGTGVDYGYTF.